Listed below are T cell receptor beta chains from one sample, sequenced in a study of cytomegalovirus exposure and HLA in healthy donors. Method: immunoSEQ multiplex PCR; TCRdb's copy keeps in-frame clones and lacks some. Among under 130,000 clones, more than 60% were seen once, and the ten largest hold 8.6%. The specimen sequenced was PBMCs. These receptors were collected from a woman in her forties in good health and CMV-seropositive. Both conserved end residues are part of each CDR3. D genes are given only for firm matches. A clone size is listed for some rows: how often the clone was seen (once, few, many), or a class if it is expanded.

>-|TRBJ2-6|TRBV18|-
TGTGCCAGCTCACCCGCGAGGGCTGGGGCCAACGTCCTGACTTTC
CASSPARAGANVLTF
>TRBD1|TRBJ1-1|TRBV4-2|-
TGTGCCAGCCGCACAGGGGGCTACACTGAAGCTTTCTTT
CASRTGGYTEAFF
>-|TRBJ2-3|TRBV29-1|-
TGCAGCGTTGATGAGGTAGTGCTCTTTTTTGGCAATACGCAGTATTTT
CSVDEVVLFFGNTQYF
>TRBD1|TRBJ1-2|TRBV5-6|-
TGTGCCAGCAGCGTAGGACAGGGGCTCCGAGTTGATGGCTACACCTTC
CASSVGQGLRVDGYTF
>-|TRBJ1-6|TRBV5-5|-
TGTGCCAGCACCTATCTCGAGCCGACACTCCATTCACCCCTCCACTTT
CASTYLEPTLHSPLHF
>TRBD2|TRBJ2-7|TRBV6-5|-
TGTGCCAGCAGTTACGGCGGGAGTTCGGCCGAGCAGTACTTC
CASSYGGSSAEQYF
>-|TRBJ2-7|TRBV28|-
TGTGCCAGCAGCTCAGGACAGCGGTACGGCGAGCAGTACTTC
CASSSGQRYGEQYF
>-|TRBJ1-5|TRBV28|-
TGTGCCAGCAGGCCAAGGACAGATAGCAATCAGCCCCAGCATTTT
CASRPRTDSNQPQHF
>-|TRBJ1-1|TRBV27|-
TGTGCCAGCAGGAAAGGCCGGGGAGTTCTTACTGAAGCTTTCTTT
CASRKGRGVLTEAFF
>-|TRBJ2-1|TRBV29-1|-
TGCAGCGCCCGGCAGGGCGGTAACAATGAGCAGTTCTTC
CSARQGGNNEQFF
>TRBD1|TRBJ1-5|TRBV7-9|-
TGTGCCAGCAGCAGGACAGGTTTCAATCAGCCCCAGCATTTT
CASSRTGFNQPQHF
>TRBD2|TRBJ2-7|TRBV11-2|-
TGTGCCAGCAGCTTAGATGGTAGCGGGGGGGCTGGCGAGCAGTACTTC
CASSLDGSGGAGEQYF
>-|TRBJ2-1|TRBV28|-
TGTGCCAGCAGTTTGCGACTTTGGAGGGGTCATCGGTTCAATGAGCAGTTCTTC
CASSLRLWRGHRFNEQFF
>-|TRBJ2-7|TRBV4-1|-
TGCGCCAGCAGCCTCGGCCGGGACAGTAGCGGGAAGCAGTACTTC
CASSLGRDSSGKQYF
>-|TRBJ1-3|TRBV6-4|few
TGTGCCACCACAGAGGGCGACGGGTACTCTGGAAACACCATATATTTT
CATTEGDGYSGNTIYF
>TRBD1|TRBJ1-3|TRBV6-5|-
TGTGCCAGCAGACAGGGGGCCCGAAACACCATATATTTT
CASRQGARNTIYF
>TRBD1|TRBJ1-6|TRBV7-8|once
TGTGCCAGCAGCTCGGACAGGGTGGGGTCGTGGGGGAATTCACCCCTCCACTTT
CASSSDRVGSWGNSPLHF
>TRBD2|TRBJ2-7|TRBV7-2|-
TGTGCCAGCAGCTTAGATAGTCTAGCGGGACCTTACTACGAGCAGTACTTC
CASSLDSLAGPYYEQYF
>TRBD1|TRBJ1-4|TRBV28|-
TGTGCCAGCAGTTTCCCCTCGGGGGGGGAGGGGGCTTCTGAAAAACTGTTTTTT
CASSFPSGGEGASEKLFF
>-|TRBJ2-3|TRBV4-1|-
TGCGCCAGCAGCCAAGAATTGGCGGGCCGCACAGATACGCAGTATTTT
CASSQELAGRTDTQYF
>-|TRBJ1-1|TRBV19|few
TGTGCCAGTAGTAGATTGACAGGAACTTTTGAAGCTTTCTTT
CASSRLTGTFEAFF
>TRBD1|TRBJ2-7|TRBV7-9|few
TGTGCCAGCAGCGTACAGGGGTTTGAGCAGTACTTC
CASSVQGFEQYF
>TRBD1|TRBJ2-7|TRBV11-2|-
TGTGCCAGCAGCACTCACAGGGGGCGCGTCTACGAGCAGTACTTC
CASSTHRGRVYEQYF
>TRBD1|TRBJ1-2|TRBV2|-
TGTGCCAGCATAGAGACAGGGGGCGCCGGAGGAAACACCTTC
CASIETGGAGGNTF
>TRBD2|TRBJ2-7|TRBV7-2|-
TGTGCCAGCAGCTTACTCGGACTAGCGGGTTCCTACGAGCAGTACTTC
CASSLLGLAGSYEQYF
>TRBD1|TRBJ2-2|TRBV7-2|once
TGTGCCAGCAGCGTACAGGGGGGGGAGCTGTTTTTT
CASSVQGGELFF
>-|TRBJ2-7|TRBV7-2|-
TGTGCCAGCAGCTCGTACTACGAGCAGTACTTC
CASSSYYEQYF
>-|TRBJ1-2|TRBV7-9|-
TGTTCCAGCAGCTTAGCACAGATCGGCTACACCTTC
CSSSLAQIGYTF
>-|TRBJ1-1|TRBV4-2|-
TGTGCCAGCAGCCAAGTGAGCAGGGTCGGCACTGAAGCTTTCTTT
CASSQVSRVGTEAFF
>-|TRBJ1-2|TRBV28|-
TGTGCCAGCAGATTGACAGGAAACTATGGCTACACCTTC
CASRLTGNYGYTF
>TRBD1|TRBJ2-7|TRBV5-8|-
TGTGCCAGCAGCCGGGACAGGGCGATCTACGAGCAGTACTTC
CASSRDRAIYEQYF
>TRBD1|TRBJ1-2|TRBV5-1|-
TGCGCCAGCAGCTTGGGCCGGGACAGTGGCTACACCTTC
CASSLGRDSGYTF
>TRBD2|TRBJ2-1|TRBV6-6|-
TGTGCCAGCAGTTACGGGATAGCGGGGGGGGACAATGAGCAGTTCTTC
CASSYGIAGGDNEQFF
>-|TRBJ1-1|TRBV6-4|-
TGTGCCAGCAGCCACTTTGGCAAGGACAAGAGCAACACTGAAGCTTTCTTT
CASSHFGKDKSNTEAFF
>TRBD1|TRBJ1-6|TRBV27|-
TGTGCCAGCAGTTCCCCGACAGGGTTTAATTCACCCCTCCACTTT
CASSSPTGFNSPLHF
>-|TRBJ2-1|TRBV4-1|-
TGCGCCAGCAGCCGACTACCGGACAATGAGCAGTTCTTC
CASSRLPDNEQFF
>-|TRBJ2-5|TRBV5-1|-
TGCGCCAGCAGCTTGGGCGCGGCTAGCACCCAAGAGACCCAGTACTTC
CASSLGAASTQETQYF